What follows describes a single T cell receptor (beta chain). Antigen: not known. J gave up 8 bases and V 0 bases, and 13 bases lay outside the gene matches. CDR3 length: 17 amino acids. The germline V gene encodes CDR1 LNHDA and CDR2 SQIVND (reference sequence). The PCR contained 60 Vbeta and 13 Jbeta primers. Data came from immunoSEQ multiplex PCR; TCRdb stores just in-frame clones and leaves some out. The repertoire table contains about 120,000 clones. The data stem from a study of cytomegalovirus exposure and HLA in healthy donors. Findings and caveats of the study: Earlier analysis looked at TCR beta V segments, and most were productive about 87% or about 30% of the time. Rates of TCR association differed by HLA locus in a later analysis, with DRB1 highest and HLA-C lowest. There were some V segments, including TRBV6-2 and TRBV6-3, excluded as indistinguishable.

The sample was PBMCs. This receptor was obtained from a man younger than 35 in good health and CMV-seronegative. The chain carries TRBV19 and TRBJ1-2, with 9 bases matching TRBD1. This chain's CDR3 is CASSIDRGTGPYIGYTF. As DNA, the CDR3 is TGTGCCAGTAGTATAGATCGTGGGACAGGGCCCTATATCGGCTACACCTTC.